The 30 T cell receptor beta chains below all came from one sample that was sequenced in a study of shared clonotypes between healthy human individuals. Measured with immunoSEQ multiplex PCR; TCRdb has only the in-frame clones, and not every one. This sample has 1.5 million to 2.5 million clones, with roughly 95% found just once. It was CD45RO-negative cells, positively selected for CCR7, that made up naive CD8 cells, with terminally differentiated effector memory CD45RA+ cells excluded. Sequencing was carried out using naive CD8+ T cells sorted from blood. Source of these receptors: a young man in good health.

This clone was seen a handful of times. This rearrangement joins TRBV30 to TRBJ2-7, with TRBD1 matching 7 bases. This CDR3 contains 13 residues. Germline CDR1 and CDR2: GTSNPN and SVGIG (reference sequence). V lost 3 bases, J lost 6 bases, and 8 bases stayed unmatched. As DNA, the CDR3 is TGTGCCTGGAGGCTGACAGGGCTCGGCGAGCAGTACTTC. It codes for CAWRLTGLGEQYF.

The chain carries TRBV9 and TRBJ1-2; TRBD1 might be the D (5 bases). V lost 7 bases and J 8 bases, leaving 12 bases between the germline ends. The CDR3 loop spans 11 amino acids. CDR1 is SGDLS, CDR2 YYNGEE, per germline. CDR3 nucleotide sequence: TGTGCCAGCTCCAGGGAGGACGGCTACACCTTC. This codes for CASSREDGYTF.

The chain carries TRBV7-9 and TRBJ1-5; D is unresolved. The germline CDR1 and CDR2 sequences are SEHNR and FQNEAQ (reference sequence). CDR3 size: 16 residues. Trimming stripped 1 base from V and 1 base from J, with 11 bases between. The DNA of the CDR3 is TGTGCCAGCAGCTTAGATGGAGGGATGAGCAATCAGCCCCAGCATTTT. Translation gives CASSLDGGMSNQPQHF.

The CDR3 protein is CAISESSVMNTEAFF. The CDR3 DNA sequence: TGTGCCATCAGTGAGTCCTCCGTGATGAACACTGAAGCTTTCTTT. The V gene is TRBV10-3, the J gene TRBJ1-1, with no clear D. CDR3 length: 15 residues. The germline CDR1 and CDR2 sequences are ENHRY and SYGVKD. With 0 bases removed from V and 0 bases from J, the gap between germline ends came to 8 bases.

This rearrangement joins TRBV7-9 to TRBJ1-2, with a weak D call TRBD1 (5 bases). The CDR3 is 16 amino acids. V lost 6 bases and J 4 bases, leaving 21 bases between the germline ends. Germline CDR1 SEHNR, CDR2 FQNEAQ (reference sequence). The CDR3: CASSSPTAPEGYGYTF. The DNA of the CDR3 is TGTGCCAGCAGTTCACCGACAGCCCCGGAAGGCTATGGCTACACCTTC.

The chain employs TRBV7-9 and TRBJ1-1, with a possible D match to TRBD1 (5 bases). The ends were cut back, 2 bases at V and 3 bases at J, with 13 bases in the middle. The CDR3 consists of 15 residues. Per germline, CDR1 SEHNR and CDR2 FQNEAQ (reference sequence). DNA of the CDR3: TGTGCCAGCAGCTTAAGCACAGGAGGGGACACTGAAGCTTTCTTT. It encodes CASSLSTGGDTEAFF.

The CDR3 is CASSFGQSSYEQYF. The CDR3 nucleotides are TGTGCCAGCAGTTTCGGGCAAAGCTCCTACGAGCAGTACTTC. The chain recombines TRBV28 with TRBJ2-7, with D unresolved. V gave up 3 bases and J gave up 0 bases, with 9 bases separating them. Germline V gene sequence: CDR1 MDHEN, CDR2 SYDVKM. The CDR3 consists of 14 residues.

Only one count was recorded for this clone. V gene TRBV7-9 combines with J gene TRBJ2-7, with D possibly being TRBD1 (5 bases). The CDR3 sequence is 16 residues long. Trimming removed 1 base from V and 3 bases from J, with 16 bases in between. From germline, CDR1 is SEHNR and CDR2 FQNEAQ (reference sequence). This CDR3 reads CASSLGKGWSDYEQYF. CDR3 nucleotide sequence: TGTGCCAGCAGCTTAGGTAAGGGGTGGTCGGACTACGAGCAGTACTTC.

The J gene is TRBJ2-1, the V gene TRBV4-2, with 10 bases that match TRBD2. The length of the CDR3 is 16 residues. Trimming removed 4 bases from V and 0 bases from J; junction bases left unmatched: 3. Germline CDR1 LGHNA, CDR2 YNFKEQ. The CDR3 coding sequence is TGTGCCAGCAGCCCCGGACTAGCGGACTCCTACAATGAGCAGTTCTTC. Its translation: CASSPGLADSYNEQFF.

This clone has only one observation. The gene calls are TRBV10-1 and TRBJ2-7; 7 bases map to TRBD2. Germline V lookup: CDR1 WNHNN, CDR2 SYGVQD (reference sequence). Germline trimming cut 3 bases from V and 3 bases from J; bases unmatched to any gene: 8. This CDR3 is 15 amino acids long. The DNA of the CDR3 is TGCGCCAGCAGTGATCCTGGACTAGACGACTACGAGCAGTACTTC. Encoded protein: CASSDPGLDDYEQYF.

This chain joins TRBV25-1 and TRBJ1-5; unclear D gene. The V end lost 8 bases, the J end lost 2 bases, and 7 bases lay between the germline ends. Germline V gives CDR1 MGHDK, CDR2 SYGVNS. The CDR3 is made up of 12 amino acids. In DNA form, the CDR3 reads TGTGCCAGCGAAGAGGGCAATCAGCCCCAGCATTTT. Protein product: CASEEGNQPQHF.

Comment on this clone: Other DNA variants within this sample encode the same CDR3. This chain connects TRBV7-2 to TRBJ2-7; tentatively, D is TRBD2 (6 bases). There are 14 residues in the CDR3. From germline, CDR1 is SGHTA and CDR2 FQGNSA. Trimming left V 5 bases short and J 3 bases short, with 14 bases between. The CDR3 DNA reads as TGTGCCAGCAGCCCCCGGGACTCCAACTACGAGCAGTACTTC. Translation: CASSPRDSNYEQYF.

The chain combines TRBV6-5 with TRBJ1-5, with D possibly being TRBD1 (5 bases). The CDR3 extends over 15 amino acids. Germline V gene lookup returns CDR1 MNHEY and CDR2 SVGAGI. Trimming shortened V by 6 bases and J by 0 bases, and 12 bases separated the two germline ends. The CDR3 DNA is TGTGCCAGCAGCCCAGGACACCTTAGCAATCAGCCCCAGCATTTT. Translated, it gives CASSPGHLSNQPQHF.

CDR3 loop: CASGTEGSPLHF. The CDR3 nucleotides read TGTGCCAGCGGGACAGAGGGTTCACCCCTCCACTTT. The genes are TRBV9 and TRBJ1-6; 7 bases line up with TRBD1. V lost 7 bases and J lost 9; bases outside the gene matches: 4. CDR1 and CDR2 from the germline V gene are SGDLS and YYNGEE. The CDR3 is 12 residues long.

Remarks on this clone: Other DNA sequences in the same sample also yield this CDR3. This chain links TRBV13 with TRBJ2-7; a weak D match, TRBD2 (6 bases). V was trimmed by 3 bases and J by 5 bases, leaving 8 bases between them. The germline V gene encodes CDR1 PRHDT and CDR2 FYEKMQ (reference sequence). CDR3 length equals 12 residues. CDR3 coding DNA: TGTGCCAGCAGCTTGTCGGGGGACGAGCAGTACTTC. Amino acid sequence: CASSLSGDEQYF.

This clone has a single count. The chain joins TRBV7-3 to TRBJ2-2; 9 nucleotides line up with TRBD1. Germline V gives CDR1 SGHTA, CDR2 FQGTGA. The length of the CDR3 is 14 residues. Losses at the gene ends were 5 bases for V and 5 bases for J; bases not matched to a gene: 3. The CDR3 sequence is CASSLGTGTGELFF. CDR3 nucleotide sequence: TGTGCCAGCAGCCTCGGGACAGGGACCGGGGAGCTGTTTTTT.

V and J are TRBV27 and TRBJ1-4; D is unresolved. CDR1 MNHEY and CDR2 SMNVEV come from the germline V gene (reference sequence). The ends were cut back, 4 bases at V and 6 bases at J, with 24 bases in the middle. CDR3 length: 18 amino acids. This CDR3 reads CASSSTSLQRARHEKLFF. For the CDR3, the DNA is TGTGCCAGCAGTTCCACTTCCTTACAGCGGGCACGACATGAAAAACTGTTTTTT.

The rearrangement joins TRBV7-9 to TRBJ2-7; 7 positions agree with TRBD1. The germline gives CDR1 SEHNR, CDR2 FQNEAQ (reference sequence). This CDR3 region has 16 residues. V lost 5 bases and J lost 0; bases outside the gene matches: 10. CDR3 loop: CASSPTTGSDSYEQYF. The DNA of the CDR3 is TGTGCCAGCAGCCCTACGACAGGGTCAGACTCCTACGAGCAGTACTTC.

The chain carries TRBV9 and TRBJ2-5; D is perhaps TRBD2 (5 bases). Trimming removed 4 bases at V and 1 base at J, with 11 bases between. The CDR3 has 14 residues. Germline V gives CDR1 SGDLS, CDR2 YYNGEE. The CDR3 protein is CASSLDGVQETQYF. The CDR3 DNA follows: TGTGCCAGCAGCCTAGACGGGGTCCAAGAGACCCAGTACTTC.

The chain joins TRBV9 to TRBJ2-7; tentatively, D is TRBD1 or TRBD2 (5 bases each). Between the trimmed V and J ends, which lost 3 bases and 2 bases, there was a span of 15 bases. The CDR3 consists of 15 residues. Germline V gene sequence: CDR1 SGDLS, CDR2 YYNGEE. The CDR3 DNA follows: TGTGCCAGCAGCGCCGGGGACGGGCTCCCCTACGAGCAGTACTTC. It yields the protein CASSAGDGLPYEQYF.

The gene calls are TRBV29-1 and TRBJ1-1; D is possibly TRBD1 (6 bases). The CDR3 runs to 13 residues. V shed 2 bases and J shed 11 bases, with 18 bases lying between them. Per germline, CDR1 SQVTM and CDR2 ANQGSEA. The chain's CDR3 is CSVESSGEFVAFF. The CDR3, as DNA: TGCAGCGTTGAAAGTTCAGGGGAATTCGTGGCTTTCTTT.

The chain links TRBV28 to TRBJ1-3; the D is unclear. V lost 6 bases to trimming and J lost 2 bases, with 11 bases between them. In germline, CDR1 is MDHEN, CDR2 SYDVKM. The CDR3 has 14 amino acids. The CDR3 sequence is CASSFAGTGNTIYF. The CDR3 nucleotides are TGTGCCAGCAGCTTTGCGGGGACTGGAAACACCATATATTTT.

The table lists this clone with a count of one. The V and J genes are TRBV15 and TRBJ2-3, with D possibly being TRBD1 (6 bases). The length of the CDR3 is 16 residues. V lost 4 bases and J lost 1, with 15 bases in between. Germline values: CDR1 LNHNV, CDR2 YYDKDF (reference sequence). The CDR3, as DNA: TGTGCCACCAGCAACCACAGGGTAAGGGGCACAGATACGCAGTATTTT. Translated, it gives CATSNHRVRGTDTQYF.

Of note for this clone: This CDR3 is also generated by other DNA sequences in the sample. The DNA of the CDR3 is TGTGCCAGTAGTATCGGAGGGGATGAGCAGTTCTTC. This encodes CASSIGGDEQFF. V gene TRBV19 combines with J gene TRBJ2-1; a possible D gene is TRBD2 (6 bases). Germline V gene sequence: CDR1 LNHDA, CDR2 SQIVND (reference sequence). Trimming stripped 3 bases from V and 8 bases from J, with 8 bases between. The CDR3 runs 12 residues.

The chain carries TRBV2 and TRBJ2-5, with unresolved D. There are 12 residues in the CDR3. Germline loops: CDR1 SNHLY, CDR2 FYNNEI. V was pared by 8 bases and J by 5 bases, with 12 bases between. In DNA, the CDR3 is TGTGCCAGCTTGAAGGCTATGGAGACCCAGTACTTC. This encodes CASLKAMETQYF. Supplemented by reference TRBV2 and TRBJ2-5, the full variable domain reads EPEVTQTPSHQVTQMGQEVILRCVPISNHLYFYWYRQILGQKVEFLVSFYNNEISEKSEIFDDQFSVERPDGSNFTLKIRSTKLEDSAMYFCASLKAMETQYFGPGTRLLVL.

V usage is TRBV30 and J usage is TRBJ1-1, with 10 bases matching TRBD1. CDR1 is GTSNPN, CDR2 SVGIG, per germline (reference sequence). CDR3 length equals 14 residues. The trim removed 1 base at V and 5 bases at J, leaving 4 bases unmatched. The CDR3: CAWSEGTGVTEAFF. For the CDR3, the DNA is TGTGCCTGGAGTGAGGGGACAGGGGTTACTGAAGCTTTCTTT.

J is TRBJ1-2 and V is TRBV6-5; 7 nucleotides align to TRBD1. J was trimmed by 3 bases and V by 2 bases; bases with no gene match: 3. Germline values: CDR1 MNHEY, CDR2 SVGAGI. The CDR3 has 14 amino acids. CDR3 bases: TGTGCCAGCAGTTACACAGGGGAGGACTATGGCTACACCTTC. Its protein is CASSYTGEDYGYTF.

The V gene is TRBV29-1, the J gene TRBJ2-7; D is undetermined. This CDR3 has 11 residues. The germline V and J ends were trimmed by 5 bases and 2 bases, with 7 bases remaining between them. Germline CDR1 and CDR2: SQVTM and ANQGSEA. The CDR3 coding sequence is TGCAGCGTTTACGGAGCCTACGAGCAGTACTTC. The encoded protein is CSVYGAYEQYF.

In the case of this clone: Other nucleotide sequences from this sample produce the same CDR3. The chain carries TRBV7-9 and TRBJ2-5; weak D call: TRBD2 (6 bases). The V gene lost 1 base and the J gene lost 0 bases, with 9 bases spanning the gap. This CDR3 contains 15 residues. Germline CDR1 and CDR2: SEHNR and FQNEAQ (reference sequence). The CDR3 coding sequence is TGTGCCAGCAGCTTAGTCACGGGGGACCAAGAGACCCAGTACTTC. It codes for CASSLVTGDQETQYF.

This clone was recorded once. The rearrangement joins TRBV29-1 to TRBJ1-1; D not certain. The V gene lost 1 base and the J gene lost 3 bases, with 12 bases spanning the gap. CDR3 length: 14 residues. Germline V lookup: CDR1 SQVTM, CDR2 ANQGSEA. The CDR3 DNA reads as TGCAGCGTTGAAGCCATGGGCACACACACTGAAGCTTTCTTT. This translates into CSVEAMGTHTEAFF.